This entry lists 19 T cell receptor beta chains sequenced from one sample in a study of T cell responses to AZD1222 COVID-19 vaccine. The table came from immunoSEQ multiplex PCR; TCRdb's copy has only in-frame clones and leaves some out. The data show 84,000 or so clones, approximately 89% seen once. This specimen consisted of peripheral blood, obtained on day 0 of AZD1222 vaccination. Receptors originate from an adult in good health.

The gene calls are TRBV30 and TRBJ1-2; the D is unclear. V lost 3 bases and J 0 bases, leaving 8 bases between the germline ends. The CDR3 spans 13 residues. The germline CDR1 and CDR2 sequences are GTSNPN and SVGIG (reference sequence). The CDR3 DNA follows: TGTGCCTGGAGCCTCAGCGCTAACTATGGCTACACCTTC. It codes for CAWSLSANYGYTF.

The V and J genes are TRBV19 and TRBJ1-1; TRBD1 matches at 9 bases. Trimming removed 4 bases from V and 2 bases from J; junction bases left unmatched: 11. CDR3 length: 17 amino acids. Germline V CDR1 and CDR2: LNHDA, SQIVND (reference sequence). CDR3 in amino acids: CASSTADRGRFNTEAFF. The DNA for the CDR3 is TGTGCCAGTAGTACCGCGGACAGGGGACGATTCAACACTGAAGCTTTCTTT.

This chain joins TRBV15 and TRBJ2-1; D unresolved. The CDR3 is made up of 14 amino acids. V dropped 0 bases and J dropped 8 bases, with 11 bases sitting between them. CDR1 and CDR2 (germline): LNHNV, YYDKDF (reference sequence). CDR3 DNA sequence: TGTGCCACCAGCAGAGATATTGGAGTCCATGAGCAGTTCTTC. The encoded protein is CATSRDIGVHEQFF.

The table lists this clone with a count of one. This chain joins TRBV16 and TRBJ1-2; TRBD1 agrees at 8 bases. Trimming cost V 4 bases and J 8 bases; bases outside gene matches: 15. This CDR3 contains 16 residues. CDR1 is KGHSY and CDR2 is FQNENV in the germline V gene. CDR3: CASSLVGTGDLQGYTF. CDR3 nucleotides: TGTGCCAGCAGCCTTGTCGGGACAGGCGACCTACAGGGCTACACCTTC.

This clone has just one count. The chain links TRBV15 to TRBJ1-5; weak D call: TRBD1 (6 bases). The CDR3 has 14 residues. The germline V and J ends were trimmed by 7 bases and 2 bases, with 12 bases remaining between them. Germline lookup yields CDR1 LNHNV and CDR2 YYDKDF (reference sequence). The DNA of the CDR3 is TGTGCCACCACGGACAGTTCGGGCAATCAGCCCCAGCATTTT. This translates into CATTDSSGNQPQHF.

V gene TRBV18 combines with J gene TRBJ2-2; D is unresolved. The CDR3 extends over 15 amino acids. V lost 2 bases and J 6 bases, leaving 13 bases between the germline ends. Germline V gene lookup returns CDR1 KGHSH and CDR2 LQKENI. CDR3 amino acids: CASSPGLRTAGELFF. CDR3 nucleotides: TGTGCCAGCTCACCAGGGTTGAGAACGGCCGGGGAGCTGTTTTTT.

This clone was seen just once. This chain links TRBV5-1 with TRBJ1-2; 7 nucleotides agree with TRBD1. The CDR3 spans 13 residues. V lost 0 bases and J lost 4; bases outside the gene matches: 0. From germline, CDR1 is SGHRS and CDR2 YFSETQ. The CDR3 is CASSLDRGYGYTF. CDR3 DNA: TGCGCCAGCAGCTTGGACAGGGGCTATGGCTACACCTTC.

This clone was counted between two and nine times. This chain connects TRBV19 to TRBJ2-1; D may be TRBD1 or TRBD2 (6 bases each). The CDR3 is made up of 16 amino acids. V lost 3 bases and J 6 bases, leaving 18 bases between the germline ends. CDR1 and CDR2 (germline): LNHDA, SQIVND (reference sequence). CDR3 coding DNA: TGTGCCAGTAGTATTCCCCGACAGGCGGGGAGCAATGAGCAGTTCTTC. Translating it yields CASSIPRQAGSNEQFF.

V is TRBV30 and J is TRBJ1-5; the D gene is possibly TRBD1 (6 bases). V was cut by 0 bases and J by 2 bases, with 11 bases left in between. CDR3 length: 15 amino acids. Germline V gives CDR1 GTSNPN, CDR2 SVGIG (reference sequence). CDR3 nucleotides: TGTGCCTGGAGTGTAGGACAGAGGGGCAATCAGCCCCAGCATTTT. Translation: CAWSVGQRGNQPQHF.

CDR3 residues: CASSWIQGPLHF. CDR3 DNA sequence: TGTGCCAGCAGTTGGATCCAAGGGCCCCTCCACTTT. The chain joins TRBV6-2 or TRBV6-3 to TRBJ1-6; D gene ambiguous. Trimming stripped 4 bases from V and 13 bases from J, with 11 bases between. Germline V gene sequence: CDR1 MNHEY, CDR2 SVGEGT. This CDR3 contains 12 residues.

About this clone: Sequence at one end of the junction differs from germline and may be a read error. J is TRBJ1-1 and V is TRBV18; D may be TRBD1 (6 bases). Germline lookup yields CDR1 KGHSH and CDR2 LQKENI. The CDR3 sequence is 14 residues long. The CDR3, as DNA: TGTGCCAGCTCAACCAAGGGGGGGAACGCTGAAGCTTTCTTT. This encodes CASSTKGGNAEAFF.

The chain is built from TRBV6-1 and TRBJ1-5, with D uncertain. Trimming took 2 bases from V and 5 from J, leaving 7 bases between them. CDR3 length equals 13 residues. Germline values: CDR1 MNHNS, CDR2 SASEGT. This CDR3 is CASSEKQYQPQHF. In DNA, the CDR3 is TGTGCCAGCAGTGAAAAGCAGTATCAGCCCCAGCATTTT.

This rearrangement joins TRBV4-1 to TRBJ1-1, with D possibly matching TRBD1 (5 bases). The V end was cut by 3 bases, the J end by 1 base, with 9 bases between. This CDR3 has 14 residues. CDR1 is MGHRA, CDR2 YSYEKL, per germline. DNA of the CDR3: TGCGCCAGCAGCCATGACGGGACGAACACTGAAGCTTTCTTT. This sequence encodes CASSHDGTNTEAFF.

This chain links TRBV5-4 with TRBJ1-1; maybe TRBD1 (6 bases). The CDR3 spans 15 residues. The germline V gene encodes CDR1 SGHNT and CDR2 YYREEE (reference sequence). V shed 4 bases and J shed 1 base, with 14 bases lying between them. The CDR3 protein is CASSPGGGQNTEAFF. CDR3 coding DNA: TGTGCCAGCAGCCCGGGGGGGGGCCAGAACACTGAAGCTTTCTTT.

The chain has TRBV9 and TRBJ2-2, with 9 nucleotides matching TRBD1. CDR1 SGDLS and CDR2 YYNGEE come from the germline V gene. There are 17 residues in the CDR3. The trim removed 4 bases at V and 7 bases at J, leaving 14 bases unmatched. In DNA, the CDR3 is TGTGCCAGCAGCCCTCACGCGGGGACAGGGAGTCTCGGGGAGCTGTTTTTT. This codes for CASSPHAGTGSLGELFF.

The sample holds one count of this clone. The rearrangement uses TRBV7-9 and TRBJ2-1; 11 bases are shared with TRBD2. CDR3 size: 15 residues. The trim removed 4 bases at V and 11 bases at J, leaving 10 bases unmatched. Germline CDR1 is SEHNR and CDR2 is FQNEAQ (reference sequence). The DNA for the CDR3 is TGTGCCAGCAGCTCTGAGGGACTAGCGGACTCCAAGCAGTTCTTC. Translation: CASSSEGLADSKQFF.

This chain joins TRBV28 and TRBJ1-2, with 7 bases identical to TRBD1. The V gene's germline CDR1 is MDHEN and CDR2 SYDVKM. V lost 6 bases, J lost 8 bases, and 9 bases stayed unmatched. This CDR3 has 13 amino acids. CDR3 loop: CASSRQGGRGYTF. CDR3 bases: TGTGCCAGCAGCCGGCAGGGGGGCCGCGGCTACACCTTC.

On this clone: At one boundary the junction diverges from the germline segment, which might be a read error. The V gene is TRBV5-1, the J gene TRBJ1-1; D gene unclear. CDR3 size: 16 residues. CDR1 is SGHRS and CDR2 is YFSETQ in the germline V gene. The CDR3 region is CASSLDGRAVNTGAFF. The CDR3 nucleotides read TGCGCCAGCAGCTTGGATGGCAGAGCCGTGAACACTGGAGCTTTCTTT.

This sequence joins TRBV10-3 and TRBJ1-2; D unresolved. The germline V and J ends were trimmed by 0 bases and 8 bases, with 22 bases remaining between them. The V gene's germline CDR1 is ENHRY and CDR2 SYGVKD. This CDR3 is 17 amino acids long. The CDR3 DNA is TGTGCCATCAGTGAGTCAAGAGGACCTAACTCCCCGGGGGGCTACACCTTC. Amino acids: CAISESRGPNSPGGYTF.